This T cell receptor (beta chain) comes out of a study of metastatic and nonmetastatic thyroid tumors. On the study more broadly: Across peripheral blood and tumor or nodule tissue samples taken from malignant and benign thyroid patients, the repertoires were compared with one another.

Every patient underwent thyroid surgery untreated. With MiXCR, TCRdb called clones anew from the PCR reads. The data contain about 47,000 clones, around 23% of them singletons. The CDR3 contains 13 residues. CDR1 and CDR2 (germline): SEHNR, FQNEAQ (reference sequence). V was shortened by 5 bases and J by 7 bases, with 11 bases between the two germline ends. This clone was counted at least ten times. The receptor was derived from a male donor with papillary thyroid cancer or a benign thyroid nodule (not recorded which). Some clones in this sample may be carry-over from other donors' samples. Sample: blood. The gene calls are TRBV7-9 and TRBJ2-2; D unclear. The CDR3 DNA follows: TGTGCCAGCAGCCCCTGGTCTGACGGGGAGCTGTTTTTT. Residues: CASSPWSDGELFF.